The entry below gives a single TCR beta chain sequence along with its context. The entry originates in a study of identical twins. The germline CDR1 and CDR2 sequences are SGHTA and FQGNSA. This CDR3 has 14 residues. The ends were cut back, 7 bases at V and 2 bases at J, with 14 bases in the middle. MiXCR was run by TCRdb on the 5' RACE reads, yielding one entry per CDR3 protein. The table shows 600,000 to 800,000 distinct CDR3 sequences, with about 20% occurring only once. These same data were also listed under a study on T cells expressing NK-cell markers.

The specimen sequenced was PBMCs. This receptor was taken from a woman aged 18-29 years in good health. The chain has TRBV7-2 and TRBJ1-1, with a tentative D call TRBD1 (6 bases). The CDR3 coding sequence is TGTGCCAGCACCTATGACAGGCCAAACACTGAAGCTTTCTTT. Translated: CASTYDRPNTEAFF.